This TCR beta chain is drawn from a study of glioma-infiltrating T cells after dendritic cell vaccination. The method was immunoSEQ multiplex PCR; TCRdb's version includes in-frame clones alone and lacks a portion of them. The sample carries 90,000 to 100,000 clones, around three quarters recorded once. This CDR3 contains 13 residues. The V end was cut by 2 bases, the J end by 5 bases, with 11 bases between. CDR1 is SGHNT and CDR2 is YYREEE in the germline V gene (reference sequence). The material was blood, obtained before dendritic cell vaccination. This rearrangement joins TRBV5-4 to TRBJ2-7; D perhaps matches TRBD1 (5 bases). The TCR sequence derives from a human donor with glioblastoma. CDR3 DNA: TGTGCCAGCAGCTTAGGGATGGGGCACGAGCAGTACTTC. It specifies CASSLGMGHEQYF.